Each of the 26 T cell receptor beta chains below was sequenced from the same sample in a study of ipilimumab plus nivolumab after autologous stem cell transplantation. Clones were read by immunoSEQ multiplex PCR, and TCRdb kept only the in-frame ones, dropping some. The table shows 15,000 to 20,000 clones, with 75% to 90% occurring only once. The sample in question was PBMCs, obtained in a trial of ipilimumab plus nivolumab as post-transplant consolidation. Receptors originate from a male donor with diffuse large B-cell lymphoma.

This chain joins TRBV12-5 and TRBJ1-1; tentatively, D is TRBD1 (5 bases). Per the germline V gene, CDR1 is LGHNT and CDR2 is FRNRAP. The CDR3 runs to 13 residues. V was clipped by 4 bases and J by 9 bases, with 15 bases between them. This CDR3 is CASGWNGGNKAFF. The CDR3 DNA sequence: TGTGCTAGTGGTTGGAATGGGGGAAACAAAGCTTTCTTT.

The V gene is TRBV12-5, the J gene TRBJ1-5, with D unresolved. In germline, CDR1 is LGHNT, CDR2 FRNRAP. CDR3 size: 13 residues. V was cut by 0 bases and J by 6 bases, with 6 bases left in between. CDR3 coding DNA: TGTGCTAGTGGTTTGGTAGGGCCTCAGCCCCAGCATTTT. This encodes CASGLVGPQPQHF.

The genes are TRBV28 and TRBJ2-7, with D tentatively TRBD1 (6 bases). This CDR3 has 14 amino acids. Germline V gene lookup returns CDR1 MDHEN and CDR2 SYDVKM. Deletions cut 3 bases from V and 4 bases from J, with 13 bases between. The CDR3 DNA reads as TGTGCCAGCAGTTTGGCGACAGGTCCTTACGAGCAGTACTTC. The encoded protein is CASSLATGPYEQYF.

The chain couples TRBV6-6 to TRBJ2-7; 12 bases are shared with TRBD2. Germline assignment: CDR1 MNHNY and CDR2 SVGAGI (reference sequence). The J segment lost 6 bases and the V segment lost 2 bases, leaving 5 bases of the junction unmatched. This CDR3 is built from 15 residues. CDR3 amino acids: CASSYGGLAGFEQYF. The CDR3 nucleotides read TGTGCCAGCAGTTACGGGGGACTAGCGGGCTTCGAGCAGTACTTC.

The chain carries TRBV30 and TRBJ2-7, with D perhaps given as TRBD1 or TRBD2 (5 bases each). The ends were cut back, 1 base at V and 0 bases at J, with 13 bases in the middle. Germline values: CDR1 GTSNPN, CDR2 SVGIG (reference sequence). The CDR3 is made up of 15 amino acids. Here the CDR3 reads CAWSGGPQDSYEQYF. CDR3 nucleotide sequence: TGTGCCTGGAGTGGGGGACCGCAAGACTCCTACGAGCAGTACTTC.

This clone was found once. CDR3 in amino acids: CASSLSNPRTDTQYF. CDR3 sequence (DNA): TGTGCCAGCAGCTTATCAAACCCGCGGACAGATACGCAGTATTTT. J is TRBJ2-3 and V is TRBV7-8; no clear D. Per the germline V gene, CDR1 is SGHVS and CDR2 is FQNEAQ. CDR3 size: 15 residues. V gave up 2 bases and J gave up 3 bases, with 12 bases separating them.

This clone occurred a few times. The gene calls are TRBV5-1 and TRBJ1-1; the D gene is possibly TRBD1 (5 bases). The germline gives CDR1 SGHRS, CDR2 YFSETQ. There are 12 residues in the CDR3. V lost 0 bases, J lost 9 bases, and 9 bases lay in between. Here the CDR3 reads CASSLVGVQAFF. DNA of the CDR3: TGCGCCAGCAGCTTGGTGGGGGTACAAGCTTTCTTT.

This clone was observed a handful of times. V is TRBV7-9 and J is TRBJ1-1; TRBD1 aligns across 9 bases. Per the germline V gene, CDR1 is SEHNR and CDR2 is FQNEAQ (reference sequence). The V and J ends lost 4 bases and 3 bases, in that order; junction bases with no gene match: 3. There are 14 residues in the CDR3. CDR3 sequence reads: CASSSRDRDTEAFF. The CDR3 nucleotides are TGTGCCAGCAGCTCCCGGGACAGGGACACTGAAGCTTTCTTT.

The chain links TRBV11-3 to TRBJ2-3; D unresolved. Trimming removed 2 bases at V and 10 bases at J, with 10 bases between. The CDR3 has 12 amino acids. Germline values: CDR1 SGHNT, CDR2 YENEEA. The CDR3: CASSLRGEAQYF. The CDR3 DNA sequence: TGTGCCAGCAGCTTAAGAGGAGAGGCGCAGTATTTT.

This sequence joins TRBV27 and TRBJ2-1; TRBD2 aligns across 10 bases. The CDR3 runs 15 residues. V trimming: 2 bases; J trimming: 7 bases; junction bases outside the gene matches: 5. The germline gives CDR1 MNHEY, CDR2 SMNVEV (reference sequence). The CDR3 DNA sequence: TGTGCCAGCAGTTTAAGCGGGAGGGCCGTAAATGAGCAGTTCTTC. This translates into CASSLSGRAVNEQFF.

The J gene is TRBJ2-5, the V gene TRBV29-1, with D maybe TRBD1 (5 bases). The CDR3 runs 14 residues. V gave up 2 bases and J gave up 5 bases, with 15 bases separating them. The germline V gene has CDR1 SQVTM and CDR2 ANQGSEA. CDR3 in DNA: TGCAGCGTTGAACCCCCCGGCAGGGCGGAGACCCAGTACTTC. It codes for CSVEPPGRAETQYF.

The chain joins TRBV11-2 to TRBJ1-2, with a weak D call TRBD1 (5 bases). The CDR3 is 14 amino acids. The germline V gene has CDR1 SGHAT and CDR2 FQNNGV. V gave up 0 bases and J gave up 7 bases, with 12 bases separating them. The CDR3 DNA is TGTGCCAGCAGCTTAGATAGGGCAGGGCCTGGCTACACCTTC. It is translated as CASSLDRAGPGYTF.

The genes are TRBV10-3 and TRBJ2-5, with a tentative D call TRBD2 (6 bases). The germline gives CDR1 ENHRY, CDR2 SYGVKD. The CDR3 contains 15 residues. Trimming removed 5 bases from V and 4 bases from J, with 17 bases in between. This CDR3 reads CAISTLNGGGETQYF. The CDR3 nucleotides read TGTGCCATCAGTACCCTCAACGGGGGTGGAGAGACCCAGTACTTC.

The CDR3 DNA follows: TGTGCCAGCAGCTTTGGACTTTACACAGATACGCAGTATTTT. Its protein is CASSFGLYTDTQYF. The chain uses TRBV7-8 and TRBJ2-3, with a tentative D call TRBD2 (5 bases). The CDR3 length is 14 residues. Germline CDR1 is SGHVS and CDR2 is FQNEAQ. Trimming took 3 bases from V and 2 from J, leaving 9 bases between them.

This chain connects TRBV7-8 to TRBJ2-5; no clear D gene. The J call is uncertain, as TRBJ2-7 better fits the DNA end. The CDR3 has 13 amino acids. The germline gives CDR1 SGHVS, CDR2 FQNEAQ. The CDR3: CASSVTSSYEQYF. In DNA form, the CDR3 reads TGTGCCAGCAGCGTTACGAGCTCCTACGAGCAGTACTTC.

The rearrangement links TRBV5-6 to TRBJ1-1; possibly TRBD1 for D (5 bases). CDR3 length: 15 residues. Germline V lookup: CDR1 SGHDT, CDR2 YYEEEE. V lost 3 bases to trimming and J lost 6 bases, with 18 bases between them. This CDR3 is CASSSTGGDGAEAFF. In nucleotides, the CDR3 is TGTGCCAGCAGCTCGACCGGGGGGGATGGCGCTGAAGCTTTCTTT.

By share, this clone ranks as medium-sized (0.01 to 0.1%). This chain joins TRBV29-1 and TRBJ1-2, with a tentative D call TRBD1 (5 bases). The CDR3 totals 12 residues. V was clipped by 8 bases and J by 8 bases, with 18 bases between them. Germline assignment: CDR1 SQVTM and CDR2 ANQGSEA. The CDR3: CSTPGGSGGYTF. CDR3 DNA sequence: TGCAGCACGCCGGGGGGAAGCGGCGGCTACACCTTC. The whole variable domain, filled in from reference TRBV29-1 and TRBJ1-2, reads SAVISQKPSRDICQRGTSLTIQCQVDSQVTMMFWYRQQPGQSLTLIATANQGSEATYESGFVIDKFPISRPNLTFSTLTVSNMSPEDSSIYLCSTPGGSGGYTFGSGTRLTVV.

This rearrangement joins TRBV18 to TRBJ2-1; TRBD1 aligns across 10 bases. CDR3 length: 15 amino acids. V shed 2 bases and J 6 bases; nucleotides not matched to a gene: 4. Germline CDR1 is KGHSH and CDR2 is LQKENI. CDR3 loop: CASSPLGQGGNEQFF. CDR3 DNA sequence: TGTGCCAGCTCACCATTAGGACAGGGGGGCAATGAGCAGTTCTTC.

CDR3 DNA sequence: TGTGCCAGCAGCTTTGGGGGGCGGGAGCAGTACTTC. This translates into CASSFGGREQYF. This chain connects TRBV5-5 to TRBJ2-7; either TRBD1 or TRBD2 may fit D (6 bases each). CDR3 length: 12 residues. Looked up from germline, CDR1 is SGHKS and CDR2 is YYEKEE (reference sequence). Trimming cost V 2 bases and J 7 bases, with 10 bases left between them. The full variable domain, rest sourced from reference TRBV5-5 and TRBJ2-7, is DAGVTQSPTHLIKTRGQQVTLRCSPISGHKSVSWYQQVLGQGPQFIFQYYEKEERGRGNFPDRFSARQFPNYSSELNVNALLLGDSALYLCASSFGGREQYFGPGTRLTVT.

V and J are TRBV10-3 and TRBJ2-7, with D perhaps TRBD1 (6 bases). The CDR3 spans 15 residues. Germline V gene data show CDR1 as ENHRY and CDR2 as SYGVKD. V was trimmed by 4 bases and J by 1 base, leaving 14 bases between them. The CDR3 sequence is CAISGRQGNSYEQYF. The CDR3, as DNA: TGTGCCATCAGTGGTCGCCAGGGGAATTCCTACGAGCAGTACTTC.

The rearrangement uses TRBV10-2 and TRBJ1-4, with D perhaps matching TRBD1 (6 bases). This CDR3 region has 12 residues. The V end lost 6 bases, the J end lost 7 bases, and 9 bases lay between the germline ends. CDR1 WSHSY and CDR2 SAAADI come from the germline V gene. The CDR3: CASSTGSEKLFF. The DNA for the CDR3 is TGCGCCAGCAGCACAGGGAGTGAAAAACTGTTTTTT.

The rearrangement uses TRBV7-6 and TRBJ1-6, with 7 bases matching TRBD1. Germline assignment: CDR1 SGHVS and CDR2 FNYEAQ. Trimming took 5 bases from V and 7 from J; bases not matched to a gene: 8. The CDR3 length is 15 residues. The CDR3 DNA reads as TGTGCCAGCAGCCCGCGACAGGGTGGGAATTCACCCCTCCACTTT. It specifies CASSPRQGGNSPLHF.

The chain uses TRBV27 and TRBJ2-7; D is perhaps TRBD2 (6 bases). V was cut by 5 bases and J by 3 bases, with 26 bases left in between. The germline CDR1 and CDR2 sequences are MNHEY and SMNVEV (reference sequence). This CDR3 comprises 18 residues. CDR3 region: CASSRQGRGAGRFYEQYF. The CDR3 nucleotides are TGTGCCAGCAGTCGTCAGGGAAGAGGAGCGGGCCGATTCTACGAGCAGTACTTC.

This CDR3 reads CARSGGLGTEAFF. The CDR3, as DNA: TGTGCCAGATCGGGGGGCTTGGGTACTGAAGCTTTCTTT. The rearrangement joins TRBV2 to TRBJ1-1, with D perhaps matching TRBD1 (6 bases). The CDR3 is made up of 13 amino acids. The germline V gene has CDR1 SNHLY and CDR2 FYNNEI. V was trimmed by 9 bases and J by 5 bases, leaving 16 bases between them.

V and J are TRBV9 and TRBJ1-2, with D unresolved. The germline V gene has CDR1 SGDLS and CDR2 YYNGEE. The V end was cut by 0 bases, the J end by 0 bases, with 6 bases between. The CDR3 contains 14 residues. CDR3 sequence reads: CASSVDGSNYGYTF. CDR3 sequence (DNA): TGTGCCAGCAGCGTAGATGGATCTAACTATGGCTACACCTTC.

CDR3 sequence reads: CASNPGGLPANTGELFF. CDR3 nucleotides: TGTGCCAGCAACCCAGGAGGCCTCCCCGCGAACACCGGGGAGCTGTTTTTT. The rearrangement joins TRBV5-4 to TRBJ2-2, with D perhaps matching TRBD2 (5 bases). Germline V gene data show CDR1 as SGHNT and CDR2 as YYREEE (reference sequence). The V end was cut by 6 bases, the J end by 0 bases, with 18 bases between. The CDR3 has 17 amino acids.